The next 20 T cell receptor beta chains were all read from a single sample in a study of beta chain features in type 1 diabetes. Study-level results: The study found moderately but significantly shorter TCRB CDR3s in all four CD4+ subsets of Type 1 diabetes patients.

cDNA synthesis used the whole RNA isolate, giving expressed TCRB sequences. Clones were read by immunoSEQ multiplex PCR, and TCRdb kept only the in-frame ones, dropping some. The table records about 370,000 clones, 8.5% to 10% of them present only once. No antigen has been assigned to these receptors. The sequenced sample was central memory CD4+ T cells from blood. The receptors shown here come from a man aged 25-45 years with type 1 diabetes.

The chain uses TRBV29-1 and TRBJ1-3; the D is unclear. V lost 5 bases, J lost 0 bases, and 8 bases lay in between. This CDR3 is 13 amino acids long. Germline V CDR1 and CDR2: SQVTM, ANQGSEA. This CDR3 is CSVTHTSGNTIYF. DNA of the CDR3: TGCAGCGTTACACACACCTCTGGAAACACCATATATTTT.

This clone was seen a handful of times. The V call is TRBV9, the J call TRBJ2-7; the D is unclear. V dropped 0 bases and J dropped 6 bases, with 19 bases sitting between them. From germline, CDR1 is SGDLS and CDR2 YYNGEE. There are 16 residues in the CDR3. For the CDR3, the DNA is TGTGCCAGCAGCGTAGGGGTCACTCCCCCGAGGACCGAGCAGTACTTC. Amino acids: CASSVGVTPPRTEQYF.

V usage is TRBV4-1 and J usage is TRBJ2-3; D is perhaps TRBD1 or TRBD2 (6 bases each). With 2 bases removed from V and 4 bases from J, the gap between germline ends came to 13 bases. From germline, CDR1 is MGHRA and CDR2 YSYEKL. The CDR3 extends over 15 amino acids. The CDR3 reads CASSQNPGGADTQYF. DNA of the CDR3: TGCGCCAGCAGCCAAAACCCCGGGGGCGCAGATACGCAGTATTTT.

V gene TRBV2 combines with J gene TRBJ1-5; a weak D match, TRBD1 (6 bases). CDR1 SNHLY and CDR2 FYNNEI come from the germline V gene. The CDR3 runs 15 residues. The V end was cut by 7 bases, the J end by 7 bases, with 20 bases between. The CDR3 region is CASMLEGGAEQPQHF. The CDR3 region has the DNA TGTGCCAGCATGTTAGAGGGGGGCGCGGAGCAGCCCCAGCATTTT.

This clone was seen repeatedly, ten times or more. J is TRBJ2-1 and V is TRBV11-2, with D perhaps assigned TRBD1 or TRBD2 (6 bases each). Germline CDR1 is SGHAT and CDR2 is FQNNGV. This CDR3 has 16 amino acids. Deletions cut 4 bases from V and 9 bases from J, with 22 bases between. The CDR3 coding sequence is TGTGCCAGCAGCTCACAGGGAGGAGGAGTCGGAGGTGAGCAGTTCTTC. As protein: CASSSQGGGVGGEQFF.

This clone was detected only a few times. The chain joins TRBV18 to TRBJ2-7; 9 nucleotides align to TRBD1. Trimming took 2 bases from V and 5 from J; bases not matched to a gene: 7. Germline assignment: CDR1 KGHSH and CDR2 LQKENI. The CDR3 sequence is 15 residues long. Written as DNA, the CDR3 is TGTGCCAGCTCACCATTTGGGACAGGGAAGGACGAGCAGTACTTC. It yields the protein CASSPFGTGKDEQYF.

J is TRBJ2-5 and V is TRBV2; D gene unclear. The CDR3 length is 14 residues. The germline V gene has CDR1 SNHLY and CDR2 FYNNEI. Trimming cost V 6 bases and J 1 base, with 12 bases left between them. This CDR3 reads CASSPGFAQETQYF. CDR3 in DNA: TGTGCCAGCAGCCCCGGTTTCGCCCAAGAGACCCAGTACTTC.

The chain employs TRBV18 and TRBJ2-1; the match to TRBD1 covers 8 bases. Germline V gene sequence: CDR1 KGHSH, CDR2 LQKENI. The J segment lost 6 bases and the V segment lost 8 bases, leaving 6 bases of the junction unmatched. The CDR3 has 13 amino acids. The CDR3 reads CASTQQGVNEQFF. In DNA form, the CDR3 reads TGTGCCAGCACCCAACAGGGGGTCAATGAGCAGTTCTTC. The entire variable domain, with the rest obtained from reference TRBV18 and TRBJ2-1, is as follows: NAGVMQNPRHLVRRRGQEARLRCSPMKGHSHVYWYRQLPEEGLKFMVYLQKENIIDESGMPKERFSAEFPKEGPSILRIQQVVRGDSAAYFCASTQQGVNEQFFGPGTRLTVL.

This clone turned up a few times. Written as DNA, the CDR3 is TGTGCCAGCAGTGATGATAGGGGTATAACCGGAAACACCATATATTTT. Its protein product is CASSDDRGITGNTIYF. This sequence joins TRBV6-1 and TRBJ1-3; TRBD1 might be the D (5 bases). The V gene's germline CDR1 is MNHNS and CDR2 SASEGT. V gave up 3 bases and J gave up 4 bases, with 16 bases separating them. There are 16 residues in the CDR3.

This clone was seen repeatedly, ten times or more. The CDR3 region is CASRGQGAAELFF. For the CDR3, the DNA is TGTGCCAGCAGGGGACAGGGGGCCGCGGAGCTGTTTTTT. The chain couples TRBV25-1 to TRBJ2-2, with 12 nucleotides matching TRBD1. The CDR3 sequence is 13 residues long. V lost 6 bases, J lost 10 bases, and 3 bases stayed unmatched. The germline V gene encodes CDR1 MGHDK and CDR2 SYGVNS. The full variable domain, with the rest looked up from reference TRBV25-1 and TRBJ2-2, is EADIYQTPRYLVIGTGKKITLECSQTMGHDKMYWYQQDPGMELHLIHYSYGVNSTEKGDLSSESTVSRIRTEHFPLTLESARPSHTSQYLCASRGQGAAELFFGEGSRLTVL.

This clone was observed at least ten times. The V gene is TRBV21-1, the J gene TRBJ2-7. TRBV21-1 is a pseudogene segment. The CDR3 contains 12 residues. In nucleotides, the CDR3 is TGTGCCAGCAGCAAAGAAAAAACCAAGCAGTACTTC. It encodes CASSKEKTKQYF.

This clone was seen at least ten times. V and J are TRBV16 and TRBJ2-7, with 9 bases aligning to TRBD1. The CDR3 has 15 residues. Unmatched junction bases numbered 12, after V lost 4 bases and J lost 8 bases. From germline, CDR1 is KGHSY and CDR2 FQNENV. The CDR3 loop reads CASSRPGQGPMKQYF. The CDR3 DNA is TGTGCCAGCAGCCGCCCGGGACAGGGCCCGATGAAGCAGTACTTC.

The chain links TRBV11-2 to TRBJ1-2; 7 bases agree with TRBD1. CDR3 size: 15 residues. With V trimmed by 2 bases and J by 8 bases, 11 bases remained unmatched. Germline values: CDR1 SGHAT, CDR2 FQNNGV. The CDR3 DNA follows: TGTGCCAGCAGCTTATTAGTAGGGGGCGAATTGGGCTACACCTTC. Amino acids: CASSLLVGGELGYTF.

A few counts support this clone. Its ends do not fully match the called genes, so a read error is possible. V usage is TRBV6-1 and J usage is TRBJ1-5; 9 nucleotides match TRBD1. This CDR3 spans 14 amino acids. Germline CDR1 MNHNS, CDR2 SASEGT. CDR3 sequence (DNA): TGTGCCATCAGTAGGACAGGGGCCAATCAGCCCCAGCATTTT. This translates into CAISRTGANQPQHF.

The rearrangement joins TRBV6-5 to TRBJ2-5; tentatively, D is TRBD2 (5 bases). Germline V lookup: CDR1 MNHEY, CDR2 SVGAGI. CDR3 length: 13 residues. The V gene lost 5 bases and the J gene lost 2 bases, with 9 bases spanning the gap. CDR3 loop: CASSPSGQETQYF. Written as DNA, the CDR3 is TGTGCCAGCAGTCCGAGCGGACAAGAGACCCAGTACTTC.

This clone has just a few counts. CDR3 residues: CASSLAQDGYTF. The DNA for the CDR3 is TGTGCCAGCAGCTTAGCGCAGGATGGCTACACCTTC. The chain links TRBV7-2 to TRBJ1-2; D is undetermined. The CDR3 contains 12 residues. Deletions cut 0 bases from V and 6 bases from J, with 5 bases between. Germline V lookup: CDR1 SGHTA, CDR2 FQGNSA. Variable domain in full (rest from reference TRBV7-2 and TRBJ1-2): GAGVSQSPSNKVTEKGKDVELRCDPISGHTALYWYRQSLGQGLEFLIYFQGNSAPDKSGLPSDRFSAERTGGSVSTLTIQRTQQEDSAVYLCASSLAQDGYTFGSGTRLTVV.

This clone occurred a few times. The rearrangement links TRBV7-2 to TRBJ1-6; D perhaps matches TRBD1 (5 bases). V gave up 0 bases and J gave up 14 bases, with 8 bases separating them. The germline V gene encodes CDR1 SGHTA and CDR2 FQGNSA. The CDR3 is 12 residues long. CDR3: CASSLAGGALHF. DNA for the CDR3: TGTGCCAGCAGCTTAGCAGGAGGGGCCCTCCACTTT.

This clone was seen many times. The V and J genes are TRBV11-2 and TRBJ2-3; no firm D call. V was trimmed by 1 base and J by 1 base, leaving 6 bases between them. The CDR3 runs 14 residues. CDR1 is SGHAT and CDR2 is FQNNGV in the germline V gene. The CDR3 region has the DNA TGTGCCAGCAGCTTAGTAGGGCGCACAGATACGCAGTATTTT. Its protein product is CASSLVGRTDTQYF.

This clone was recorded a few times. Other DNA sequences within the sample encode an identical CDR3. The genes are TRBV4-2 and TRBJ2-7; D is uncertain. Germline CDR1 is LGHNA and CDR2 is YNFKEQ. The CDR3 runs 14 residues. Trimming took off 0 bases at V and 3 bases at J, with 9 bases between the two ends. In nucleotides, the CDR3 is TGTGCCAGCAGCCAAGATCTGGATTTCTACGAGCAGTACTTC. Its protein product is CASSQDLDFYEQYF.

This clone was seen more than once but under ten times. CDR3 loop: CASSRQGAGETQYF. DNA for the CDR3: TGTGCCAGCAGCCGACAGGGGGCGGGGGAGACCCAGTACTTC. The V call is TRBV4-2, the J call TRBJ2-5; 10 nucleotides match TRBD1. The CDR3 runs to 14 residues. Looked up from germline, CDR1 is LGHNA and CDR2 is YNFKEQ. J was trimmed by 5 bases and V by 4 bases; bases with no gene match: 4.